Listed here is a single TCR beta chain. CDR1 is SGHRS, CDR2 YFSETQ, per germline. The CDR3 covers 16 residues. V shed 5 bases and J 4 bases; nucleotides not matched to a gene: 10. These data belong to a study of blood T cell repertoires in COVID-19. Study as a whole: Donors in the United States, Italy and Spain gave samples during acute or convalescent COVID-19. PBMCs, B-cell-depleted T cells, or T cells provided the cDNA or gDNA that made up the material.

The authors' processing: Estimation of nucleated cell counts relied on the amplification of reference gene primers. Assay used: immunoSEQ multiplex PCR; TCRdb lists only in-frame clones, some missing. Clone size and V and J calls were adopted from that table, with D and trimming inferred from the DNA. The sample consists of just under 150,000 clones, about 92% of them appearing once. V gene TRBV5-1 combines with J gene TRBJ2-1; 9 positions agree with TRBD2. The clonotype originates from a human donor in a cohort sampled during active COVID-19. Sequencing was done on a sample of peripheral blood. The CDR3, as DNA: TGCGCCAGCAGTCGGATTAGCGGGGGAACATACAATGAGCAGTTCTTC. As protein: CASSRISGGTYNEQFF.